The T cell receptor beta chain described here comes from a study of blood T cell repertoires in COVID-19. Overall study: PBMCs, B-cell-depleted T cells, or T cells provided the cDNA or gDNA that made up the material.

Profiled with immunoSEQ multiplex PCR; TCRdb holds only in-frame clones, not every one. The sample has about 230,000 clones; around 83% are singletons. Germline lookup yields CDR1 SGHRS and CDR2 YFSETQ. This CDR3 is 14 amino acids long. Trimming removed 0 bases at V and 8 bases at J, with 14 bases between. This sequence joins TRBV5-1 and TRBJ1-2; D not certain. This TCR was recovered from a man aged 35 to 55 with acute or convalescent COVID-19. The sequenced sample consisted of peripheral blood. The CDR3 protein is CASSLDGSAGGYTF. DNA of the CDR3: TGCGCCAGCAGCTTGGACGGCTCAGCGGGCGGCTACACCTTC. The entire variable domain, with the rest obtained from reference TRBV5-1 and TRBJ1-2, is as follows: KAGVTQTPRYLIKTRGQQVTLSCSPISGHRSVSWYQQTPGQGLQFLFEYFSETQRNKGNFPGRFSGRQFSNSRSEMNVSTLELGDSALYLCASSLDGSAGGYTFGSGTRLTVV.